This is a list of T cell receptor beta chains from one sample in a study of metastatic and nonmetastatic thyroid tumors. TCRdb re-called the PCR reads through MiXCR. The sample has over 7,500 clones, approximately 10% seen once. The sample was tumor tissue. These receptors came from a female donor with papillary thyroid cancer or a benign thyroid nodule (not recorded which). Some clones in this sample may be carry-over from other donors' samples. The CDR3 runs from the conserved cysteine through the conserved F or W. A D gene is named only where the DNA matches it firmly. For some rows the clone size is stated as once, few or many, or as a class when expanded; others skip it.

CDR3aa,CDR3nt,j_gene,abundance,d_gene,v_gene
CATSTFGTQYF,TGTGCCACCAGTACGTTCGGGACCCAGTACTTC,TRBJ2-5,many,NA,TRBV15
CASSFRGGTGELFF,TGTGCCAGCAGCTTTCGAGGGGGCACCGGGGAGCTGTTTTTT,TRBJ2-2,many,NA,TRBV11-1
CASTSSGRGEQFF,TGTGCCAGTACCTCATCGGGAAGAGGAGAGCAGTTCTTC,TRBJ2-1,medium-sized,NA,TRBV19
CASSPFRGGKNEQFF,TGTGCCAGCAGCCCCTTCCGGGGAGGAAAAAATGAGCAGTTCTTC,TRBJ2-1,many,NA,TRBV3-1
CAVSIRAGGAVEQLF,TGTGCCGTTAGTATTCGGGCGGGAGGGGCAGTTGAGCAGCTCTTC,TRBJ2-1,NA,TRBD2,TRBV19
CSTNGPNSVTEAFF,TGCAGTACTAACGGACCAAATTCTGTAACTGAAGCTTTCTTT,TRBJ1-1,many,NA,TRBV20-1
CASSWLIDGPGDLFF,TGTGCCAGCAGTTGGTTGATTGACGGTCCCGGGGATCTGTTTTTT,TRBJ2-2,few,NA,TRBV6-2/TRBV6-3
CASSQDNAGNSYEQYF,TGCGCCAGCAGCCAAGATAATGCAGGGAACTCCTACGAGCAGTACTTC,TRBJ2-7,many,NA,TRBV4-1
CASSDRDGVYGYTF,TGCGCCAGCAGCGACCGGGACGGAGTCTATGGCTACACCTTC,TRBJ1-2,many,NA,TRBV4-1
CASSLVGGRYNSPLHF,TGTGCCAGCAGCTTAGTTGGAGGGAGGTATAATTCACCCCTCCACTTT,TRBJ1-6,many,NA,TRBV7-9
CASSLGGGQGNEKLFF,TGCGCCAGCAGCTTGGGGGGCGGACAGGGCAATGAAAAACTGTTTTTT,TRBJ1-4,NA,TRBD1,TRBV5-1
CASSLPANRGPYEQYF,TGTGCCAGCAGCTTACCCGCAAACAGGGGACCCTACGAGCAGTACTTC,TRBJ2-7,many,TRBD1,TRBV7-8
CASSYTGASGANVLTF,TGTGCCAGCAGCTATACAGGGGCTTCTGGGGCCAACGTCCTGACTTTC,TRBJ2-6,many,TRBD1,TRBV11-1
CATSYDGYVETQYF,TGCGCCACGTCGTACGACGGCTATGTGGAGACCCAGTACTTC,TRBJ2-5,many,NA,TRBV5-1
CASSLVGDGSYEQYF,TGTGCCAGCAGCTTAGTGGGGGACGGATCCTACGAGCAGTACTTC,TRBJ2-7,medium-sized,NA,TRBV7-8
CASSIAGGEYGYTF,TGTGCCAGTAGTATCGCAGGGGGCGAATATGGCTACACCTTC,TRBJ1-2,medium-sized,TRBD1,TRBV19
CASRPRGTGGTEAFF,TGTGCCAGCAGGCCGCGGGGGACAGGGGGCACTGAAGCTTTCTTT,TRBJ1-1,NA,TRBD1,TRBV27
CAVGQGSFSGNTIYF,TGTGCCGTGGGACAGGGAAGTTTCTCTGGAAACACCATATATTTT,TRBJ1-3,many,TRBD1,TRBV10-3
CASTKNTGDEQYF,TGCGCCAGCACCAAGAATACAGGCGACGAGCAGTACTTC,TRBJ2-7,many,NA,TRBV10-2
CASSASSGNTIYF,TGTGCCAGCAGTGCCAGCTCCGGAAACACCATATATTTT,TRBJ1-3,medium-sized,NA,TRBV6-1
CASSLAGGSGELFF,TGTGCCAGCAGCTTAGCGGGGGGTTCGGGGGAGCTGTTTTTT,TRBJ2-2,many,TRBD2,TRBV7-3
CASSPQRFNEQFF,TGTGCCAGCTCACCACAACGGTTCAATGAGCAGTTCTTC,TRBJ2-1,many,NA,TRBV18
CASSFAGQSSTTHTDTQYF,TGTGCCAGCAGCTTCGCGGGACAGTCCTCCACGACCCACACAGATACGCAGTATTTT,TRBJ2-3,many,NA,TRBV11-1
CATSDRRGSGSGERFF,TGTGCCACCAGTGACCGCCGGGGCTCGGGTAGCGGTGAGCGGTTCTTC,TRBJ2-1,NA,NA,TRBV24-1
CASKAGGSYNEQFF,TGTGCCAGTAAAGCGGGAGGGTCCTACAATGAGCAGTTCTTC,TRBJ2-1,medium-sized,TRBD2,TRBV19
CASSGGCGKGEQYF,TGCGCCAGCAGTGGGGGGTGTGGAAAGGGCGAGCAGTACTTC,TRBJ2-7,NA,NA,TRBV10-1
CASSPWTGEGNQPQHF,TGTGCCAGCAGCCCGTGGACCGGCGAGGGCAATCAGCCCCAGCATTTT,TRBJ1-5,medium-sized,NA,TRBV28
CSSSVEVGGPEFF,TGTTCCAGCAGCGTAGAAGTGGGGGGGCCAGAATTCTTC,TRBJ2-1,NA,NA,TRBV9
CASSPQDRVSSGANVLTF,TGTGCCAGCAGTCCGCAGGACAGGGTTAGCTCTGGGGCCAACGTCCTGACTTTC,TRBJ2-6,medium-sized,TRBD1,TRBV27
CASLQAGGPQETQYF,TGTGCCAGCCTCCAAGCGGGGGGGCCTCAAGAGACCCAGTACTTC,TRBJ2-5,few,TRBD2,TRBV12-3/TRBV12-4
CASRTSISGSATQYF,TGTGCCAGCAGAACCTCGATTAGCGGGAGTGCTACGCAGTATTTT,TRBJ2-3,medium-sized,TRBD2,TRBV12-3/TRBV12-4
CAAGAEIGELFF,TGTGCCGCGGGAGCTGAGATCGGGGAGCTGTTTTTT,TRBJ2-2,medium-sized,TRBD2,TRBV2
CASSVSFGSYTDTQYF,TGTGCCAGCAGCGTCTCTTTTGGCTCCTACACAGATACGCAGTATTTT,TRBJ2-3,many,NA,TRBV9
CASSRTANTQYF,TGCGCCAGCAGCAGGACAGCCAATACGCAGTATTTT,TRBJ2-3,many,NA,TRBV5-1
CASSQTTGDTGELFF,TGTGCCAGTAGCCAAACTACGGGTGACACCGGGGAGCTGTTTTTT,TRBJ2-2,NA,NA,TRBV11-2
CASSRRGAAEQFF,TGTGCCAGCAGCCGCAGGGGGGCAGCTGAGCAGTTCTTC,TRBJ2-1,medium-sized,NA,TRBV28
CASSLDLQETQYF,TGTGCCAGCAGTTTGGACCTACAAGAGACCCAGTACTTC,TRBJ2-5,many,NA,TRBV28
CASRLAGVFTGELFF,TGTGCCAGCCGATTAGCGGGAGTGTTCACCGGGGAGCTGTTTTTT,TRBJ2-2,medium-sized,TRBD2,TRBV2
CASNSNPGGAFF,TGCGCCAGCAATTCCAACCCGGGAGGAGCTTTCTTT,TRBJ1-1,medium-sized,NA,TRBV10-1
CATSRDPSTDTQYF,TGTGCCACCAGCAGAGATCCTAGCACAGATACGCAGTATTTT,TRBJ2-3,many,NA,TRBV15
CASRGSGRTFTDTQYF,TGTGCCAGTAGGGGGTCGGGTCGGACGTTTACAGATACGCAGTATTTT,TRBJ2-3,NA,NA,TRBV19
CSAPTGLGGYTF,TGCAGTGCTCCAACAGGATTAGGAGGCTACACCTTC,TRBJ1-2,many,NA,TRBV20-1
CASSLDWNSPLHF,TGTGCCAGCAGCTTAGATTGGAATTCACCCCTCCACTTT,TRBJ1-6,many,NA,TRBV11-3
CASSLRGGLSTDTQYF,TGTGCCAGCAGCCTCCGTGGGGGGCTGTCGACAGATACGCAGTATTTT,TRBJ2-3,many,NA,TRBV7-9
CASSLVGGEVGGAFF,TGTGCCAGCAGCTTAGTGGGGGGGGAAGTTGGTGGAGCTTTCTTT,TRBJ1-1,NA,NA,TRBV7-2
CASLIGAYNEQSF,TGTGCCAGCCTGATTGGGGCTTACAATGAGCAGTCCTTC,TRBJ2-1,NA,NA,TRBV2
CASRPGTSGVYYNEQFF,TGCGCCAGCAGGCCCGGGACTAGCGGGGTTTATTACAATGAGCAGTTCTTC,TRBJ2-1,many,TRBD2,TRBV4-1
CASSLGSSGGNTIYF,TGTGCCAGCAGCTTAGGGTCGTCGGGAGGAAACACCATATATTTT,TRBJ1-3,many,NA,TRBV11-2
CASIQLRTGWNTEASF,TGTGCCAGCATCCAACTGAGGACAGGCTGGAACACTGAAGCTTCCTTT,TRBJ1-1,NA,TRBD1,TRBV11-2
CSARDRGTGELFF,TGCAGTGCAAGGGACAGGGGCACCGGGGAGCTGTTTTTT,TRBJ2-2,many,TRBD1,TRBV20-1
CASSLTGGEAFF,TGTGCCAGCAGCTTAACGGGCGGAGAAGCTTTCTTT,TRBJ1-1,many,NA,TRBV11-3
CASSPRAGGIGELFF,TGTGCCAGCAGTCCACGGGCAGGGGGGATCGGGGAGCTGTTTTTT,TRBJ2-2,many,NA,TRBV11-1
CASSIEFPGYGYTF,TGTGCCAGTAGTATAGAATTCCCTGGCTATGGCTACACCTTC,TRBJ1-2,medium-sized,NA,TRBV19